The clone carrying this T cell receptor (beta chain) was observed many times. The antigen is undetermined. Germline V CDR1 and CDR2: LGHNT, FRNRAP. The CDR3 runs 17 residues. V was clipped by 1 base and J by 1 base; unmatched bases: 5. This record comes from a study of CD8 T cells in ankylosing spondylitis. Study observations and caveats: Among TCR beta sequences, a motif of about 8 highly homologous variants appeared characteristic of ankylosing spondylitis blood.

MiXCR, applied by TCRdb to the 5' RACE reads, yields one record per CDR3 protein. The sample holds 200,000 or so distinct CDR3 sequences; about 20% are singletons and the top ten take around 4.1%. The TCR sequence derives from a male donor between 5 and 35 years old with ankylosing spondylitis or in good health (not recorded which). Specimen: blood, either unsorted or a sorted T cell fraction (not recorded which). The genes are TRBV12-5 and TRBJ2-1; 9 bases are shared with TRBD2. In nucleotides, the CDR3 is TGTGCTAGTGGTTTGGGACCTCTAGCGGGGTCCTACAATGAGCAGTTCTTC. Translated, it gives CASGLGPLAGSYNEQFF.